The T cell receptor (beta chain) under discussion was sequenced for a study of blood T cell repertoires in COVID-19. Study context: The United States, Italy and Spain supplied acute and convalescent COVID-19 samples.

Individuals drawn from around 25 US areas were about 18 to 90 years old. Cohorts were determined from participant-reported clinical history. Germline V gene data show CDR1 as MNHEY and CDR2 as SVGAGI. Deletions cut 4 bases from V and 9 bases from J, with 17 bases between. The CDR3 runs to 14 residues. Clones were sequenced by immunoSEQ multiplex PCR, and TCRdb holds only the in-frame ones, with some missing. The sample lists approximately 280,000 clones; almost 90% were seen once. The material sequenced was PBMCs or T cells enriched from blood (not recorded which). The chain uses TRBV6-5 and TRBJ2-3; possibly TRBD1 for D (5 bases). The sequence was collected from a woman between 18 and 30 years old with acute COVID-19. In DNA form, the CDR3 reads TGTGCCAGCAGTTTCTACGACAGACCCCAGACGCAGTATTTT. Encoded protein: CASSFYDRPQTQYF.